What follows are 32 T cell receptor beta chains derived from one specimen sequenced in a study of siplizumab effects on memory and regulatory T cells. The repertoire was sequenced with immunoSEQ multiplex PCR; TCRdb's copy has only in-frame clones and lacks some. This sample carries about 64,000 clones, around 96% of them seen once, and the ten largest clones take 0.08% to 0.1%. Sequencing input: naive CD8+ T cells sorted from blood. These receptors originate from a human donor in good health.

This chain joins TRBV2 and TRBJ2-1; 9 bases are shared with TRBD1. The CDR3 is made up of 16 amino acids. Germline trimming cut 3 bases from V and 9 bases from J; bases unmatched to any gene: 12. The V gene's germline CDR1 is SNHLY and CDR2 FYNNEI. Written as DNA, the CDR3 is TGTGCCAGCAGTGAGTTCCGGGACAGGGCCGTAAGTGAGCAGTTCTTC. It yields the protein CASSEFRDRAVSEQFF.

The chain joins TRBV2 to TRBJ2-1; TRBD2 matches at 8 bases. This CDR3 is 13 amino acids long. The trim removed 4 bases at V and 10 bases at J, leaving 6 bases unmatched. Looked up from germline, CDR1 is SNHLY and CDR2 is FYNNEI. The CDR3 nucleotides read TGTGCCAGCAGTGCGGCGACTAGCGAGGAGCAGTTCTTC. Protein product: CASSAATSEEQFF.

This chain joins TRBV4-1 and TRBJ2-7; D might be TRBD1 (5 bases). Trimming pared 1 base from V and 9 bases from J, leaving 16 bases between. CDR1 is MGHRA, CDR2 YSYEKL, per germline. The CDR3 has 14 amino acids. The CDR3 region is CASSQGGGDRVQYF. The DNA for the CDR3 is TGCGCCAGCAGCCAAGGAGGCGGTGACAGAGTGCAGTACTTC.

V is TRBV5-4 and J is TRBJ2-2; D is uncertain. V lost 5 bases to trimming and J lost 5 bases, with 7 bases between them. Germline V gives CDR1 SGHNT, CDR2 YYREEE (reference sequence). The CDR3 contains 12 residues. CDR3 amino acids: CASRAGTGELFF. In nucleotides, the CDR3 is TGTGCCAGCAGAGCTGGGACCGGGGAGCTGTTTTTT.

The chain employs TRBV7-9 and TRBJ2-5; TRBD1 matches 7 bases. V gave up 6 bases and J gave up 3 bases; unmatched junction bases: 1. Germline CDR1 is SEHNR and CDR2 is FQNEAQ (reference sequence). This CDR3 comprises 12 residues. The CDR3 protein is CASSDREETQYF. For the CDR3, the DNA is TGTGCCAGCAGTGACAGGGAAGAGACCCAGTACTTC.

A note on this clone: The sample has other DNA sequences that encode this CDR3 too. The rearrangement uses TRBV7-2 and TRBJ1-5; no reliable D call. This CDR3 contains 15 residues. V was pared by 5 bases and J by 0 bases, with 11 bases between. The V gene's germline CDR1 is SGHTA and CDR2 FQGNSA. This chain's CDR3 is CASSPGPYSNQPQHF. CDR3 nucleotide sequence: TGTGCCAGCAGCCCCGGACCGTATAGCAATCAGCCCCAGCATTTT.

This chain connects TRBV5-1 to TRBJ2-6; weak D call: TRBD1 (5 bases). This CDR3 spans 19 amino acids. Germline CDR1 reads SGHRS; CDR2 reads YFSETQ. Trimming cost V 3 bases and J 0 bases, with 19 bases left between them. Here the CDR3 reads CASSSPSGLTLSGANVLTF. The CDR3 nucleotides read TGCGCCAGCAGCTCCCCTTCAGGGCTGACCCTCTCTGGGGCCAACGTCCTGACTTTC.

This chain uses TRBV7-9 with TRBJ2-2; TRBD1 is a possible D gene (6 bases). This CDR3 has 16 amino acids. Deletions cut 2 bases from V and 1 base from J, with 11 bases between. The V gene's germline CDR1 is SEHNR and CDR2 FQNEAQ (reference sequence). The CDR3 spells CASSLFQGLNTGELFF. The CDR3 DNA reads TGTGCCAGCAGCTTATTTCAGGGGCTGAACACCGGGGAGCTGTTTTTT.

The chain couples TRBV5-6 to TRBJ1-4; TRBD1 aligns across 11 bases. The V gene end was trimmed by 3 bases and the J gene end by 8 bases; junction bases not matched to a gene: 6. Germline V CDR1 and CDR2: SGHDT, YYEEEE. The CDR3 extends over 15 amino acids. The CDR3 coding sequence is TGTGCCAGCAGCTCCCTGGACAGGGGGCAAGAAAAACTGTTTTTT. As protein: CASSSLDRGQEKLFF.

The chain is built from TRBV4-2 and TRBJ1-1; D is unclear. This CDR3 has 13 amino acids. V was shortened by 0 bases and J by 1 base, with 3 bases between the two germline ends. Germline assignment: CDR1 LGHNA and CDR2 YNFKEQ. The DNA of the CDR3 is TGTGCCAGCAGCCAAGATGGGAACACTGAAGCTTTCTTT. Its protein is CASSQDGNTEAFF.

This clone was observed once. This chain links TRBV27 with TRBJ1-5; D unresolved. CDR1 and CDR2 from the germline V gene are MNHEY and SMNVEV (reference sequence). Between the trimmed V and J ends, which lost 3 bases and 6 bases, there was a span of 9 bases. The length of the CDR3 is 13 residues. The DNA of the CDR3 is TGTGCCAGCAGTTTGGCGTGGGGTCAGCCCCAGCATTTT. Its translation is CASSLAWGQPQHF.

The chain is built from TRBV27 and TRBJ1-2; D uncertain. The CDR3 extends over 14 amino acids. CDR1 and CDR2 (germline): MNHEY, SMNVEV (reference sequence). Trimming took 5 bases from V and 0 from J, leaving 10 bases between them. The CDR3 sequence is CASSVSYSNYGYTF. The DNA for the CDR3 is TGTGCCAGCAGTGTCTCATATTCTAACTATGGCTACACCTTC.

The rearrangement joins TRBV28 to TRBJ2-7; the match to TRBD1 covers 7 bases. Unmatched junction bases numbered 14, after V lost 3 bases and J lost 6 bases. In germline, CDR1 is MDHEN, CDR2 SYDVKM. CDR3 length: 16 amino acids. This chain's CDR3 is CASSFAVGTTGVEQYF. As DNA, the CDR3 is TGTGCCAGCAGTTTTGCGGTGGGAACAACAGGGGTCGAGCAGTACTTC.

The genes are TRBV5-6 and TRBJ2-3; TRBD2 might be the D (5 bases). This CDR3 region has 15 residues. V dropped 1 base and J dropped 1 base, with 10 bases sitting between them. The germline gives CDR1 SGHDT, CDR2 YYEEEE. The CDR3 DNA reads TGTGCCAGCAGCTTGCTACTAGTAGGCACAGATACGCAGTATTTT. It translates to CASSLLLVGTDTQYF.

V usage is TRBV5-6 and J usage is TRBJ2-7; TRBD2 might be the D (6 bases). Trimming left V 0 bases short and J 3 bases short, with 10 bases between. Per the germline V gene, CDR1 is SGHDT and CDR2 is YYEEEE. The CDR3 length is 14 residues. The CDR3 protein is CASSLGDSYYEQYF. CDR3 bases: TGTGCCAGCAGCTTGGGGGACTCGTACTACGAGCAGTACTTC.

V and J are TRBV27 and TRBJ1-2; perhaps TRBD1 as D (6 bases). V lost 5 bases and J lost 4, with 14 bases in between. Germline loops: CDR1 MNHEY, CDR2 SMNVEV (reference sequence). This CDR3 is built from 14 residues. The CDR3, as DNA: TGTGCCAGCAGTCCACTACAGGGAGGCTATGGCTACACCTTC. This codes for CASSPLQGGYGYTF.

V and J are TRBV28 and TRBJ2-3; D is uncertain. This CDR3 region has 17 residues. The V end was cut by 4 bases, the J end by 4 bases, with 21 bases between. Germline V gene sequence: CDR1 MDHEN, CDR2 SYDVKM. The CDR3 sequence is CASSSLKGRELADTQYF. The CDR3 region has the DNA TGTGCCAGCAGTTCCCTCAAGGGCCGAGAATTGGCAGATACGCAGTATTTT.

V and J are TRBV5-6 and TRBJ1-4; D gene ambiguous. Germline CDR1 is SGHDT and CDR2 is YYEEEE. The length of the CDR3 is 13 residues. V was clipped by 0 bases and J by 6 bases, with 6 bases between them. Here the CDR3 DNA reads TGTGCCAGCAGCTTGGAGGTTGATGAAAAACTGTTTTTT. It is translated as CASSLEVDEKLFF. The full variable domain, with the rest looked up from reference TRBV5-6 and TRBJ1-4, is DAGVTQSPTHLIKTRGQQVTLRCSPKSGHDTVSWYQQALGQGPQFIFQYYEEEERQRGNFPDRFSGHQFPNYSSELNVNALLLGDSALYLCASSLEVDEKLFFGSGTQLSVL.

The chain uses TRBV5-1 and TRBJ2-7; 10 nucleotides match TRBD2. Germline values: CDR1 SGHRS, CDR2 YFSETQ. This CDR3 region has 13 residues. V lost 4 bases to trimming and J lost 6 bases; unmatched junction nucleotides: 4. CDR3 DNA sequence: TGCGCCAGCAGCCCGGGACTAGCGCCCGAGCAGTACTTC. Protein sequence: CASSPGLAPEQYF.

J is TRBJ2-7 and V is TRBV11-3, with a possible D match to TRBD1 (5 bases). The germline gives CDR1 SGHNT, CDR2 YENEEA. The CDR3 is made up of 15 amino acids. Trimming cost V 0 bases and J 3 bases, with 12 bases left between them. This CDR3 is CASSLDPGDSYEQYF. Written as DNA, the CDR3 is TGTGCCAGCAGCTTAGATCCAGGCGACAGCTACGAGCAGTACTTC.

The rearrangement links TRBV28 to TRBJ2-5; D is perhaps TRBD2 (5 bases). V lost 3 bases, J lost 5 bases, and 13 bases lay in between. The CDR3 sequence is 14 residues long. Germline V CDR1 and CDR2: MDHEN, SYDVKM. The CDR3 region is CASSFRGLQETQYF. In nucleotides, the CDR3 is TGTGCCAGCAGTTTTCGGGGTCTGCAGGAGACCCAGTACTTC.

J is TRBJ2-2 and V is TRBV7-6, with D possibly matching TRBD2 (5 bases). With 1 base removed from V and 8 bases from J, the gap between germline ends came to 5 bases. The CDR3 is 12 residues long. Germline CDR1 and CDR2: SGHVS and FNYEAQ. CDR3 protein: CASSLGEGELFF. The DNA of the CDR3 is TGTGCCAGCAGCTTAGGGGAGGGGGAGCTGTTTTTT.

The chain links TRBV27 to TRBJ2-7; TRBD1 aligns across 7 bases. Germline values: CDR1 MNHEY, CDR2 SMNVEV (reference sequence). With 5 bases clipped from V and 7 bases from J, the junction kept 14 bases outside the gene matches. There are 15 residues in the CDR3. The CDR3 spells CASSIRQGPPQEQYF. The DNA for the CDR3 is TGTGCCAGCAGTATCCGACAGGGCCCTCCACAGGAGCAGTACTTC.

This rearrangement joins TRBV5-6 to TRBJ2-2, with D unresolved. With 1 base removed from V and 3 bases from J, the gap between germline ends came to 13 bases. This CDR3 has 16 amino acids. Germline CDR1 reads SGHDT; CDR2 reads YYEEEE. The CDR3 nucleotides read TGTGCCAGCAGCTTGCCCGGCTTTTATTACACCGGGGAGCTGTTTTTT. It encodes CASSLPGFYYTGELFF.

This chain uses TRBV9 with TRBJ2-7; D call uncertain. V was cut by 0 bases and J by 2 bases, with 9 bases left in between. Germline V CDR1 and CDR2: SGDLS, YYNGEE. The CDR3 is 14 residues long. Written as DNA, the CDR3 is TGTGCCAGCAGCGTAGGGGCCAACCCCTACGAGCAGTACTTC. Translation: CASSVGANPYEQYF.

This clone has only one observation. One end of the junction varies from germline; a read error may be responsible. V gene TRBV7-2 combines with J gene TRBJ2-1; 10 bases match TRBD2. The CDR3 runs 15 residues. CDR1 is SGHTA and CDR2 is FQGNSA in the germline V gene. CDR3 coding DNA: TGTGCCAGCACCTTAAGCGGGGGGGCCGGTAGTGAGCAGTTCTTC. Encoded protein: CASTLSGGAGSEQFF. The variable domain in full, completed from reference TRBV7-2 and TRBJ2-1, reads GAGVSQSPSNKVTEKGKDVELRCDPISGHTALYWYRQSLGQGLEFLIYFQGNSAPDKSGLPSDRFSAERTGGSVSTLTIQRTQQEDSAVYLCASTLSGGAGSEQFFGPGTRLTVL.

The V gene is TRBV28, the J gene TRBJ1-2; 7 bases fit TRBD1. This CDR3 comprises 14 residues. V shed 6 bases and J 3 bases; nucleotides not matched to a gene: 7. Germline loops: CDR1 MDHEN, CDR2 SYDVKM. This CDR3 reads CASSPRDSYYGYTF. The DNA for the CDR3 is TGTGCCAGCAGCCCCCGGGACAGCTACTATGGCTACACCTTC.

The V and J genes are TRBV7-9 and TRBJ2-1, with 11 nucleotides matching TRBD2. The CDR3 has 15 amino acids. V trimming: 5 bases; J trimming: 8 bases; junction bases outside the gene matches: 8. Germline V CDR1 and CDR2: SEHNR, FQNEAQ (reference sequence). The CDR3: CASSIGTSGRDEQFF. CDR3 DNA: TGTGCCAGCAGCATCGGGACTAGCGGTCGGGATGAGCAGTTCTTC.

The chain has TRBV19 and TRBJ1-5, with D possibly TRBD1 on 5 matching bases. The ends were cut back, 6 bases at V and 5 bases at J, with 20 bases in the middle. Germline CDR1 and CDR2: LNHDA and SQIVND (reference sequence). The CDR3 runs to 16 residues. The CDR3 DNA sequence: TGTGCCAGTAGCCCTGGGGTCCGGGACGAATATCAGCCCCAGCATTTT. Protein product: CASSPGVRDEYQPQHF. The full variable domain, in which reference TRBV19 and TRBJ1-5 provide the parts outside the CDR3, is DGGITQSPKYLFRKEGQNVTLSCEQNLNHDAMYWYRQDPGQGLRLIYYSQIVNDFQKGDIAEGYSVSREKKESFPLTVTSAQKNPTAFYLCASSPGVRDEYQPQHFGDGTRLSIL.

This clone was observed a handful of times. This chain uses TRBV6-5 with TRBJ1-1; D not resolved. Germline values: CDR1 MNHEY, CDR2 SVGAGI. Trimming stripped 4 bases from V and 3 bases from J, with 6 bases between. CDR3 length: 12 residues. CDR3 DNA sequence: TGTGCCAGCAGTTTCGCCGACACTGAAGCTTTCTTT. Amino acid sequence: CASSFADTEAFF.

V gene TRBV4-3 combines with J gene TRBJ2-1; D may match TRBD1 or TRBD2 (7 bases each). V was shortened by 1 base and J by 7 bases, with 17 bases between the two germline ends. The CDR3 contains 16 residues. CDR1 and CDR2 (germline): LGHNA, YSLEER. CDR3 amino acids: CASSQGAGAGGNEQFF. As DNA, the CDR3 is TGCGCCAGCAGCCAAGGGGCGGGGGCAGGGGGGAATGAGCAGTTCTTC.

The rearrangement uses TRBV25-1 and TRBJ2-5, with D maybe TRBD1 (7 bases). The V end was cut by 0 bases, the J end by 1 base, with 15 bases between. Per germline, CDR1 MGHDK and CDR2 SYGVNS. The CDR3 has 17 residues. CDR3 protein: CASSEYGGTVGQETQYF. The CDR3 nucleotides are TGTGCCAGCAGTGAATATGGCGGGACAGTGGGCCAAGAGACCCAGTACTTC.